The sample holds many counts of the clone carrying this T cell receptor beta chain. Sequence at one end of the junction differs from germline and may be a read error. This entry belongs to a study of low-dose radiotherapy and immunotherapy resistance in tumors. Study at large: Cohort 2 received 1 Gy per fraction every two weeks, totaling 13 Gy over 26 weeks. Each two-week cycle included intravenous cyclophosphamide 200 mg/m2, given one day before radiation and immunotherapy.

The time point denotes: after trial treatment. The treatment was: LDRT plus nivolumab, ipilimumab, low-dose cyclophosphamide and aspirin (RACIN trial). The donors' treatment consisted of nivolumab, ipilimumab, aspirin, low-dose cyclophosphamide and low-dose radiotherapy. This CDR3 contains 12 residues. CDR1 is SGHRS, CDR2 YFSETQ, per germline. TRAV and TRBV primers primed cDNA for both TCRalpha and TCRbeta. For amplifying TCRs, the PCR ran for approximately 21 cycles with Phusion, which was used together with a constant-region primer and the adapter on the V primers. With in vitro transcription, the isolated mRNA was amplified. TCRdb called the reads again in MiXCR, with one record for every CDR3 protein. The sample contains about 100,000 distinct CDR3 sequences, about a fifth of which appear only once.

J is TRBJ2-3 and V is TRBV5-1; D unclear. This TCR was recovered from a male donor with prostate cancer. This specimen was PBMCs, taken after low-dose radiotherapy plus immunotherapy. The DNA for the CDR3 is TGTGCCAGCAGCTACGAAACAGATACGCAGTATTTT. Protein: CASSYETDTQYF.